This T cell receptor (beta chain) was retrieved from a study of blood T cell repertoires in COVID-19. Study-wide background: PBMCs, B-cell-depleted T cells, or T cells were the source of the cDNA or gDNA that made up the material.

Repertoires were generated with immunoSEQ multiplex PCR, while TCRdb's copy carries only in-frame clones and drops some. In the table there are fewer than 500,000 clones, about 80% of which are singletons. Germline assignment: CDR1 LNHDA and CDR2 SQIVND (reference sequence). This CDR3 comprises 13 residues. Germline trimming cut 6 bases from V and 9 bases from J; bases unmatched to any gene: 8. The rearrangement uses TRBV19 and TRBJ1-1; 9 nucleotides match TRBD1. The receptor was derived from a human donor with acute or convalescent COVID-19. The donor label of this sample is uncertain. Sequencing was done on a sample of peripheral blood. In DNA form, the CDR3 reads TGTGCCAGTAGAACGGACAGGGGAGAAAAAGCTTTCTTT. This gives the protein CASRTDRGEKAFF. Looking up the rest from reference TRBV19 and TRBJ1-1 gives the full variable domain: DGGITQSPKYLFRKEGQNVTLSCEQNLNHDAMYWYRQDPGQGLRLIYYSQIVNDFQKGDIAEGYSVSREKKESFPLTVTSAQKNPTAFYLCASRTDRGEKAFFGQGTRLTVV.